The 16 T cell receptor beta chains below were found in one sample sequenced in a study of shared clonotypes between healthy human individuals. Produced via immunoSEQ multiplex PCR; TCRdb's table is partial and in-frame only. The sample shows approximately 500,000 clones, less than 85% of them seen only once. Sequencing input: PBMCs. All receptors come from a woman in her thirties or forties in good health. Some clones in this sample may be carry-over from other donors' samples.

The chain links TRBV21-1 to TRBJ2-7. TRBV21-1 is an annotated pseudogene. The CDR3 is 12 residues long. Here the CDR3 reads CASSLEGGEQYF. CDR3 coding DNA: TGTGCCAGCAGCTTAGAGGGGGGCGAGCAGTACTTC.

The genes are TRBV6-5 and TRBJ2-7; 13 nucleotides line up with TRBD2. J was trimmed by 4 bases and V by 4 bases; bases with no gene match: 7. Germline V gives CDR1 MNHEY, CDR2 SVGAGI. This CDR3 spans 16 amino acids. CDR3 sequence (DNA): TGTGCCAGCAGTTCAGTACTAGCGGGAGGGTTATACGAGCAGTACTTC. Its protein is CASSSVLAGGLYEQYF.

This chain uses TRBV19 with TRBJ2-3, with 10 bases identical to TRBD2. The CDR3 has 15 amino acids. J gave up 4 bases and V 7 bases, and 8 bases lay outside the gene matches. Per germline, CDR1 LNHDA and CDR2 SQIVND (reference sequence). Here the CDR3 DNA reads TGTGCCAGTAATTCGGCTAGCGGGAGTGCAGATACGCAGTATTTT. The encoded protein is CASNSASGSADTQYF.

The chain couples TRBV9 to TRBJ2-7; 8 bases match TRBD2. V shed 3 bases and J 3 bases; nucleotides not matched to a gene: 5. This CDR3 contains 14 residues. CDR1 SGDLS and CDR2 YYNGEE come from the germline V gene. The CDR3 DNA sequence: TGTGCCAGCAGCGCCGGACTAGCCAGCTACGAGCAGTACTTC. This codes for CASSAGLASYEQYF.

The chain combines TRBV19 with TRBJ2-6, with no clear D. The V and J ends lost 5 bases and 1 base respectively, with 12 bases between them. This CDR3 is built from 16 residues. Germline CDR1 LNHDA, CDR2 SQIVND (reference sequence). CDR3 coding DNA: TGTGCCAGTAGTCCCTCCAGGCTATCTGGGGCCAACGTCCTGACTTTC. Encoded protein: CASSPSRLSGANVLTF.

This clone was recorded a few times. The sample contains more than one DNA sequence encoding this CDR3. The V and J genes are TRBV9 and TRBJ2-1; D remains unclear. The CDR3 covers 14 residues. Trimming removed 5 bases at V and 0 bases at J, with 9 bases between. Germline V gives CDR1 SGDLS, CDR2 YYNGEE. CDR3 DNA sequence: TGTGCCAGCAGGCCGCTCAGCTCCTACAATGAGCAGTTCTTC. Its translation is CASRPLSSYNEQFF.

This chain links TRBV6-1 with TRBJ2-4, with TRBD1 matching over 7 bases. V lost 1 base, J lost 1 base, and 4 bases stayed unmatched. Germline V gene lookup returns CDR1 MNHNS and CDR2 SASEGT. The CDR3 sequence is 16 residues long. The CDR3: CASSEGRGIAKNIQYF. In DNA form, the CDR3 reads TGTGCCAGCAGTGAAGGCAGGGGGATCGCCAAAAACATTCAGTACTTC.

This sequence joins TRBV2 and TRBJ2-7; D call uncertain. V was shortened by 10 bases and J by 2 bases, with 6 bases between the two germline ends. Germline CDR1 reads SNHLY; CDR2 reads FYNNEI. This CDR3 comprises 10 residues. CDR3 loop: CATDAYEQYF. CDR3 in DNA: TGTGCCACCGACGCCTACGAGCAGTACTTC.

This sequence joins TRBV7-2 and TRBJ2-5; 9 nucleotides align to TRBD1. Germline-derived CDR1 and CDR2 are SGHTA and FQGNSA. Trimming at V came to 6 bases and at J to 5 bases, leaving 7 bases not matched to a gene. This CDR3 contains 14 residues. The chain's CDR3 is CASRTTGGGETQYF. CDR3 DNA sequence: TGTGCCAGCAGAACTACAGGGGGCGGGGAGACCCAGTACTTC.

The rearrangement links TRBV7-3 to TRBJ1-4; weak D call: TRBD1 (6 bases). The CDR3 covers 15 residues. Trimming left V 0 bases short and J 4 bases short, with 9 bases between. CDR1 is SGHTA and CDR2 is FQGTGA in the germline V gene. CDR3 sequence: CASSLTGGNNEKLFF. CDR3 nucleotides: TGTGCCAGCAGCTTAACAGGGGGAAATAATGAAAAACTGTTTTTT.

The V gene is TRBV7-2, the J gene TRBJ2-5; D gene ambiguous. Per the germline V gene, CDR1 is SGHTA and CDR2 is FQGNSA. This CDR3 comprises 13 residues. The V gene lost 1 base and the J gene lost 1 base, with 4 bases spanning the gap. The chain's CDR3 is CASSLGPQETQYF. Written as DNA, the CDR3 is TGTGCCAGCAGCTTAGGGCCCCAAGAGACCCAGTACTTC.

The J gene is TRBJ2-2, the V gene TRBV4-3; D gene ambiguous. CDR3 size: 16 residues. With 4 bases removed from V and 2 bases from J, the gap between germline ends came to 14 bases. Per the germline V gene, CDR1 is LGHNA and CDR2 is YSLEER. The CDR3 is CASSPSGGLNTGELFF. CDR3 coding DNA: TGCGCCAGCAGCCCGAGTGGCGGCCTTAACACCGGGGAGCTGTTTTTT.

This clone occurred a few times. The chain is built from TRBV4-2 and TRBJ2-2; 9 positions match TRBD2. Germline V gene sequence: CDR1 LGHNA, CDR2 YNFKEQ. With V trimmed by 6 bases and J by 7 bases, 9 bases remained unmatched. This CDR3 has 15 residues. CDR3 bases: TGTGCCAGCAGTCGGACTAGCGACGAGTTCGGGGAGCTGTTTTTT. Translated, it gives CASSRTSDEFGELFF.

The chain joins TRBV5-4 to TRBJ2-7, with D possibly TRBD2 on 6 matching bases. With 0 bases removed from V and 2 bases from J, the gap between germline ends came to 12 bases. Germline V gene sequence: CDR1 SGHNT, CDR2 YYREEE (reference sequence). The CDR3 covers 15 residues. CDR3: CASSLEEGSTYEQYF. CDR3 DNA sequence: TGTGCCAGCAGCTTGGAGGAGGGTTCTACCTACGAGCAGTACTTC.

The chain has TRBV4-1 and TRBJ2-3; D is unresolved. There are 15 residues in the CDR3. The V end was cut by 0 bases, the J end by 1 base, with 8 bases between. The germline CDR1 and CDR2 sequences are MGHRA and YSYEKL. The CDR3 bases are TGCGCCAGCAGCCAAGATTTCCCTGGCACAGATACGCAGTATTTT. Its protein is CASSQDFPGTDTQYF.

This clone has more than one count but fewer than ten. The rearrangement joins TRBV18 to TRBJ1-6; D is unclear. CDR3 length: 13 amino acids. Germline CDR1 is KGHSH and CDR2 is LQKENI. Trimming shortened V by 2 bases and J by 9 bases, and 8 bases separated the two germline ends. CDR3 bases: TGTGCCAGCTCACCAGGGGAAGCTTCACCCCTCCACTTT. Protein: CASSPGEASPLHF.